This T cell receptor beta chain was captured by sequencing in a study of blood T cell repertoires in COVID-19. This clone appeared once. The CDR3 loop spans 15 amino acids. The V end lost 1 base, the J end lost 0 bases, and 6 bases lay between the germline ends. Germline loops: CDR1 SGHNT, CDR2 YENEEA. The method was immunoSEQ multiplex PCR; TCRdb's version includes in-frame clones alone and lacks a portion of them. The sample has some 100,000 clones; 80% to 90% are singletons. This sequence was found in a woman in her twenties or thirties with acute or convalescent COVID-19. The chain combines TRBV11-3 with TRBJ1-4; D gene uncertain. What was sequenced was peripheral blood. The CDR3 reads CASSLGRATNEKLFF. The DNA of the CDR3 is TGTGCCAGCAGCTTAGGACGGGCAACTAATGAAAAACTGTTTTTT.